The 20 T cell receptor beta chains in this list originate from one sample, sequenced in a study of T cell repertoires in cytomegalovirus infection. Their recognized antigens are unknown. TCRdb reanalysed the reads using MiXCR and keeps one entry per CDR3 protein. Of about 51,000 distinct CDR3 sequences listed, around 18% are singletons. Sequenced material: CD8+ T cells from cultured PBMCs, taken from culture after CMV antigen stimulation. Receptors originate from a human donor in good health (CMV status not recorded). Some clones in this sample may be carry-over from other donors' samples.

This clonotype is termed large. J is TRBJ1-1 and V is TRBV12-3 or TRBV12-4; D ambiguous. The CDR3 has 13 amino acids. V was clipped by 7 bases and J by 5 bases, with 14 bases between them. DNA for the CDR3: TGTGCCAGCAATTTCGGATCCGGTACTGAAGCTTTCTTT. Translation gives CASNFGSGTEAFF.

The sample holds many counts of this clonotype. V and J are TRBV6-5 and TRBJ1-1; D not certain. Germline assignment: CDR1 MNHEY and CDR2 SVGAGI. The CDR3 runs 13 residues. Trimming left V 5 bases short and J 7 bases short, with 14 bases between. CDR3 nucleotide sequence: TGTGCCAGCAGTCCTCATTCCTCAGGTGAAGCTTTCTTT. It is translated as CASSPHSSGEAFF.

Turning to this clonotype: A much larger clone differs from this one at a single base, so this may be a read error. Because the CDR3 is missing its conserved closing phenylalanine or tryptophan, this is likely a read error. The chain combines TRBV4-3 with TRBJ1-1; D is ambiguous. The V end lost 2 bases, the J end lost 5 bases, and 9 bases lay between the germline ends. The CDR3 runs to 13 residues. Germline-derived CDR1 and CDR2 are LGHNA and YSLEER. The chain's CDR3 is CASSQILETEAFL. The CDR3 DNA follows: TGCGCCAGCAGCCAAATTCTTGAAACTGAAGCTTTCTTA.

Only a few counts were recorded for this clonotype. This chain links TRBV7-2 with TRBJ2-1, with D possibly being TRBD2 (6 bases). This CDR3 spans 15 amino acids. V was pared by 5 bases and J by 5 bases, with 16 bases between. Germline-derived CDR1 and CDR2 are SGHTA and FQGNSA. The chain's CDR3 is CASSPHSGVDNEQFF. The CDR3 region has the DNA TGTGCCAGCAGCCCGCACTCGGGGGTGGACAATGAGCAGTTCTTC. Using reference TRBV7-2 and TRBJ2-1 for the parts outside the CDR3, the full variable domain is GAGVSQSPSNKVTEKGKDVELRCDPISGHTALYWYRQSLGQGLEFLIYFQGNSAPDKSGLPSDRFSAERTGGSVSTLTIQRTQQEDSAVYLCASSPHSGVDNEQFFGPGTRLTVL.

This clonotype was detected a few times. The rearrangement uses TRBV7-2 and TRBJ2-3; tentatively, D is TRBD2 (6 bases). The V end was cut by 8 bases, the J end by 3 bases, with 15 bases between. Germline V gene data show CDR1 as SGHTA and CDR2 as FQGNSA. The CDR3 length is 14 residues. CDR3: CASQSVEGTDTQYF. The CDR3 coding sequence is TGTGCCAGCCAATCGGTGGAGGGTACAGATACGCAGTATTTT.

This clonotype came up a few times. The chain is built from TRBV7-3 and TRBJ2-1; 8 bases agree with TRBD2. Germline V gives CDR1 SGHTA, CDR2 FQGTGA. Trimming cost V 4 bases and J 1 base; bases outside gene matches: 6. The CDR3 length is 16 residues. Written as DNA, the CDR3 is TGTGCCAGCAGCTACGAAGCGGGGGCGTCCTACAATGAGCAGTTCTTC. Amino acids: CASSYEAGASYNEQFF. Full variable domain (missing parts from reference TRBV7-3 and TRBJ2-1): GAGVSQTPSNKVTEKGKYVELRCDPISGHTALYWYRQSLGQGPEFLIYFQGTGAADDSGLPNDRFFAVRPEGSVSTLKIQRTERGDSAVYLCASSYEAGASYNEQFFGPGTRLTVL.

The chain couples TRBV7-8 to TRBJ2-2; 9 bases align to TRBD2. The CDR3 contains 16 residues. In germline, CDR1 is SGHVS, CDR2 FQNEAQ. The ends lost 0 bases at V and 5 bases at J; junction bases unmatched: 4. CDR3 region: CASSLAPAGGTGELFF. The CDR3 DNA is TGTGCCAGCAGCTTAGCGCCAGCGGGAGGAACCGGGGAGCTGTTTTTT.

The chain links TRBV28 to TRBJ1-5; no definite D call. Germline CDR1 is MDHEN and CDR2 is SYDVKM. The CDR3 covers 13 residues. V was cut by 8 bases and J by 6 bases, with 14 bases left in between. The CDR3 here is CASRPTGGQPQHF. Here the CDR3 DNA reads TGTGCCAGCCGCCCTACGGGAGGTCAGCCCCAGCATTTT.

A word on this clonotype: Its ends do not fully match the called genes, so a read error is possible. V is TRBV19 and J is TRBJ1-2, with TRBD1 as a possible D gene (5 bases). The CDR3 runs 12 residues. The germline V gene encodes CDR1 LNHDA and CDR2 SQIVND (reference sequence). The CDR3 here is CASSPGTDGYTF. CDR3 in DNA: TGTGCCAGTAGTCCCGGGACGGATGGTTACACCTTC.

The V and J genes are TRBV7-2 and TRBJ2-1; 8 nucleotides agree with TRBD2. The germline V gene encodes CDR1 SGHTA and CDR2 FQGNSA. This CDR3 has 14 residues. With V trimmed by 5 bases and J by 5 bases, 5 bases remained unmatched. CDR3 amino acids: CASSHELADNEQFF. CDR3 DNA: TGTGCCAGCAGCCACGAACTAGCGGACAATGAGCAGTTCTTC.

This clonotype was recorded only once. The chain recombines TRBV5-6 with TRBJ2-1; no clear D gene. This CDR3 comprises 13 residues. The V gene's germline CDR1 is SGHDT and CDR2 YYEEEE. The V gene lost 4 bases and the J gene lost 6 bases, with 11 bases spanning the gap. CDR3 amino acids: CASSPPVPNEQFF. The CDR3 DNA is TGTGCCAGCAGCCCCCCAGTTCCCAATGAGCAGTTCTTC.

The rearrangement joins TRBV28 to TRBJ2-5; the D gene is possibly TRBD1 (6 bases). Trimming pared 3 bases from V and 3 bases from J, leaving 17 bases between. The length of the CDR3 is 16 residues. In germline, CDR1 is MDHEN, CDR2 SYDVKM. CDR3 loop: CASSFLDGTSKETQYF. CDR3 DNA sequence: TGTGCCAGCAGTTTCCTAGACGGGACATCTAAAGAGACCCAGTACTTC.

This clonotype has more than one count but fewer than ten. The V call is TRBV7-8, the J call TRBJ2-3, with 9 bases identical to TRBD2. The CDR3 covers 17 residues. Trimming took 1 base from V and 2 from J; bases not matched to a gene: 7. Germline values: CDR1 SGHVS, CDR2 FQNEAQ. The CDR3 DNA sequence: TGTGCCAGCAGCTTAGACCAAAGCGGGGGGCACACAGATACGCAGTATTTT. It yields the protein CASSLDQSGGHTDTQYF.

This sequence joins TRBV7-6 and TRBJ2-3; 12 nucleotides line up with TRBD2. The CDR3 runs to 16 residues. J gave up 5 bases and V 6 bases, and 9 bases lay outside the gene matches. Germline CDR1 and CDR2: SGHVS and FNYEAQ. The CDR3 bases are TGTGCCAGCAGTTTCGGACTAGCGGGATCGATAGATACGCAGTATTTT. Residues: CASSFGLAGSIDTQYF.

The genes are TRBV12-3 or TRBV12-4 and TRBJ1-2; no clear D gene. Trimming removed 8 bases at V and 8 bases at J, with 18 bases between. CDR3 size: 13 residues. The CDR3 coding sequence is TGTGCCAGCTCCGACGGAGTAGATGGGGGCTACACCTTC. It is translated as CASSDGVDGGYTF.

CDR3 protein: CASSYWDLAKNIQYF. In nucleotides, the CDR3 is TGTGCCAGCAGTTACTGGGACCTCGCCAAAAACATTCAGTACTTC. The chain carries TRBV6-2 or TRBV6-3 and TRBJ2-4; D may be TRBD1 or TRBD2 (5 bases each). The CDR3 runs 15 residues. Germline V gene data show CDR1 as MNHEY and CDR2 as SVGEGT. Deletions cut 1 base from V and 1 base from J, with 8 bases between.

V and J are TRBV12-5 and TRBJ1-1; D gene unclear. Germline lookup yields CDR1 LGHNT and CDR2 FRNRAP. The CDR3 contains 11 residues. Trimming removed 6 bases at V and 0 bases at J, with 2 bases between. CDR3 nucleotide sequence: TGTGCTAGTGGGGTGAACACTGAAGCTTTCTTT. Translation gives CASGVNTEAFF.

This chain links TRBV7-4 with TRBJ1-2; TRBD1 is a possible D gene (5 bases). Trimming took 1 base from V and 2 from J, leaving 11 bases between them. The V gene's germline CDR1 is SGHVT and CDR2 SQSDAQ. CDR3 length: 15 amino acids. CDR3 protein: CASSLGRTTNYGYTF. The CDR3 DNA follows: TGTGCCAGCAGCTTAGGACGGACAACCAACTATGGCTACACCTTC.

The gene calls are TRBV7-2 and TRBJ1-1, with D hard to call. The CDR3 is 13 residues long. Deletions cut 3 bases from V and 1 base from J, with 6 bases between. Germline V gives CDR1 SGHTA, CDR2 FQGNSA. This chain's CDR3 is CASSFDGNTEAFF. DNA of the CDR3: TGTGCCAGCAGCTTTGACGGGAACACTGAAGCTTTCTTT.

The chain carries TRBV7-6 and TRBJ1-5, with 7 nucleotides matching TRBD1. Trimming at V came to 1 base and at J to 4 bases, leaving 4 bases not matched to a gene. The CDR3 has 15 residues. Germline-derived CDR1 and CDR2 are SGHVS and FNYEAQ. The CDR3 region has the DNA TGTGCCAGCAGCTTAGGAGCAGGGGGTAATCAGCCCCAGCATTTT. This codes for CASSLGAGGNQPQHF.